Presented here are 20 T cell receptor beta chains from one specimen sequenced in a study of T cell responses to AZD1222 COVID-19 vaccine. Method: immunoSEQ multiplex PCR; TCRdb's copy keeps in-frame clones and lacks some. Here the sample spans fewer than 120,000 clones, about 94% being singletons. Sequencing used peripheral blood, obtained 28 days after the second AZD1222 dose. The origin of the receptors is an adult who received the AZD1222 COVID-19 vaccine.

The V call is TRBV18, the J call TRBJ1-5; D call uncertain. V lost 3 bases to trimming and J lost 4 bases, with 22 bases between them. Per germline, CDR1 KGHSH and CDR2 LQKENI. There are 18 residues in the CDR3. The DNA for the CDR3 is TGTGCCAGCTCACCTCCACCGAGACGGAAGGCGACGAATCAGCCCCAGCATTTT. Translation: CASSPPPRRKATNQPQHF.

The chain employs TRBV7-9 and TRBJ2-3, with 8 bases aligning to TRBD2. The CDR3 sequence is 14 residues long. Germline values: CDR1 SEHNR, CDR2 FQNEAQ (reference sequence). The J segment lost 2 bases and the V segment lost 8 bases, leaving 6 bases of the junction unmatched. The CDR3 loop reads CASPSLAATDTQYF. In nucleotides, the CDR3 is TGTGCCAGCCCCTCACTAGCGGCCACAGATACGCAGTATTTT.

The chain has TRBV30 and TRBJ1-1, with TRBD1 as a possible D gene (6 bases). V dropped 3 bases and J dropped 4 bases, with 15 bases sitting between them. This CDR3 contains 14 residues. Germline assignment: CDR1 GTSNPN and CDR2 SVGIG (reference sequence). The DNA for the CDR3 is TGTGCCTGGAGCCCCATAGGGGGATCCACTGAAGCTTTCTTT. It yields the protein CAWSPIGGSTEAFF.

This clone was counted a single time. The rearrangement links TRBV3-1 (or the pseudogene TRBV3-2) to TRBJ2-1; 8 bases fit TRBD1. The CDR3 covers 15 residues. The germline V gene has CDR1 LGHDT and CDR2 YNNKEL (reference sequence). Trimming removed 4 bases from V and 9 bases from J; junction bases left unmatched: 11. CDR3 in amino acids: CASSPGRGLVSEQFF. The CDR3 region has the DNA TGTGCCAGCAGCCCTGGCAGGGGGCTCGTTAGTGAGCAGTTCTTC.

The chain uses TRBV5-1 and TRBJ2-3; D not resolved. CDR3 size: 14 residues. Trimming took 0 bases from V and 0 from J, leaving 5 bases between them. CDR1 is SGHRS, CDR2 YFSETQ, per germline. Here the CDR3 reads CASSLELSTDTQYF. For the CDR3, the DNA is TGCGCCAGCAGCTTGGAACTCAGCACAGATACGCAGTATTTT. Supplemented by reference TRBV5-1 and TRBJ2-3, the full variable domain reads KAGVTQTPRYLIKTRGQQVTLSCSPISGHRSVSWYQQTPGQGLQFLFEYFSETQRNKGNFPGRFSGRQFSNSRSEMNVSTLELGDSALYLCASSLELSTDTQYFGPGTRLTVL.

The chain employs TRBV28 and TRBJ2-7; 10 positions match TRBD1. The CDR3 has 16 amino acids. The germline V gene encodes CDR1 MDHEN and CDR2 SYDVKM. After removal of 6 bases from V and 4 bases from J, the junction contained 12 bases not matched to a gene. The chain's CDR3 is CASSPGWGQGIYEQYF. The CDR3, as DNA: TGTGCCAGCAGCCCAGGATGGGGACAGGGGATTTACGAGCAGTACTTC.

The table lists this clone with a count of one. The chain carries TRBV9 and TRBJ2-7; D is perhaps TRBD2 (5 bases). Trimming took 2 bases from V and 5 from J, leaving 14 bases between them. CDR3 length: 14 amino acids. The germline V gene has CDR1 SGDLS and CDR2 YYNGEE. Here the CDR3 DNA reads TGTGCCAGCAGCGTTACGGCTTCGGGAAACGAGCAGTACTTC. Encoded protein: CASSVTASGNEQYF.

The chain carries TRBV7-9 and TRBJ1-2, with D uncertain. This CDR3 has 15 amino acids. The germline V and J ends were trimmed by 0 bases and 2 bases, with 10 bases remaining between them. CDR1 is SEHNR, CDR2 FQNEAQ, per germline (reference sequence). The CDR3, as DNA: TGTGCCAGCAGCTTAGCTTTGGGCGGAAACTATGGCTACACCTTC. Amino acid sequence: CASSLALGGNYGYTF.

The chain carries TRBV7-9 and TRBJ2-1; 8 positions agree with TRBD2. The V gene end was trimmed by 4 bases and the J gene end by 6 bases; junction bases not matched to a gene: 11. The CDR3 totals 16 residues. Germline V gene data show CDR1 as SEHNR and CDR2 as FQNEAQ (reference sequence). CDR3 loop: CASSSNNGTSSNEQFF. The DNA of the CDR3 is TGTGCCAGCAGCTCCAATAACGGGACTAGTAGCAATGAGCAGTTCTTC.

This sequence joins TRBV5-1 and TRBJ2-1; 9 positions agree with TRBD2. CDR3 size: 16 residues. With V trimmed by 4 bases and J by 0 bases, 5 bases remained unmatched. CDR1 and CDR2 (germline): SGHRS, YFSETQ. DNA for the CDR3: TGCGCCAGCAGCCCGCTTAGCGGGAGCTCCTACAATGAGCAGTTCTTC. This encodes CASSPLSGSSYNEQFF.

In this sample, this clone turned up a few times. V and J are TRBV7-8 and TRBJ2-1; the D call may be TRBD1 or TRBD2 (5 bases each). From germline, CDR1 is SGHVS and CDR2 FQNEAQ. V was shortened by 3 bases and J by 2 bases, with 8 bases between the two germline ends. CDR3 size: 14 residues. The CDR3 loop is CASSLGEPYNEQFF. As DNA, the CDR3 is TGTGCCAGCAGCTTGGGGGAACCCTACAATGAGCAGTTCTTC.

In this sample, this clone turned up once. The rearrangement uses TRBV5-1 and TRBJ2-7, with 7 bases identical to TRBD1. The CDR3 extends over 12 amino acids. Germline CDR1 reads SGHRS; CDR2 reads YFSETQ. V lost 4 bases and J lost 5; bases outside the gene matches: 3. DNA for the CDR3: TGCGCCAGCAGCCCGACAGGGAACGAGCAGTACTTC. Protein: CASSPTGNEQYF. Full variable domain (missing parts from reference TRBV5-1 and TRBJ2-7): KAGVTQTPRYLIKTRGQQVTLSCSPISGHRSVSWYQQTPGQGLQFLFEYFSETQRNKGNFPGRFSGRQFSNSRSEMNVSTLELGDSALYLCASSPTGNEQYFGPGTRLTVT.

The chain couples TRBV11-2 to TRBJ2-7; the match to TRBD2 covers 10 bases. Per germline, CDR1 SGHAT and CDR2 FQNNGV. This CDR3 region has 17 residues. V was clipped by 3 bases and J by 2 bases; unmatched bases: 10. Here the CDR3 DNA reads TGTGCCAGCAGCTTTCCAACAGCGGGAGGGATTACCTACGAGCAGTACTTC. It is translated as CASSFPTAGGITYEQYF.

The chain joins TRBV6-5 to TRBJ2-5, with 9 bases aligning to TRBD2. The V gene end was trimmed by 1 base and the J gene end by 3 bases; junction bases not matched to a gene: 3. There are 15 residues in the CDR3. Per the germline V gene, CDR1 is MNHEY and CDR2 is SVGAGI. The CDR3 here is CASSYFAGGKETQYF. The CDR3 DNA follows: TGTGCCAGCAGTTACTTTGCGGGGGGGAAAGAGACCCAGTACTTC.

The gene calls are TRBV2 and TRBJ1-2; D not resolved. CDR1 is SNHLY, CDR2 FYNNEI, per germline. V was trimmed by 0 bases and J by 0 bases, leaving 11 bases between them. CDR3 length: 16 amino acids. The CDR3 loop is CASSEAPTPANYGYTF. DNA for the CDR3: TGTGCCAGCAGTGAAGCGCCCACACCCGCTAACTATGGCTACACCTTC.

The chain couples TRBV5-1 to TRBJ2-7; the match to TRBD1 covers 11 bases. The CDR3 is made up of 14 amino acids. V gave up 5 bases and J gave up 5 bases; unmatched junction bases: 6. Germline V lookup: CDR1 SGHRS, CDR2 YFSETQ. For the CDR3, the DNA is TGCGCCAGCAGGCGGGGACAGGGGGTCGACGAGCAGTACTTC. Protein sequence: CASRRGQGVDEQYF.

V usage is TRBV6-5 and J usage is TRBJ1-2; a possible D gene is TRBD1 (6 bases). V lost 8 bases and J 4 bases, leaving 20 bases between the germline ends. This CDR3 has 15 amino acids. The germline V gene encodes CDR1 MNHEY and CDR2 SVGAGI. In DNA form, the CDR3 reads TGTGCCAGCTGCCCGAGCAGGGGCGCTCCCTATGGCTACACCTTC. This translates into CASCPSRGAPYGYTF.

This sequence joins TRBV19 and TRBJ2-7; 11 bases are a match to TRBD2. CDR3 length: 13 residues. CDR1 is LNHDA and CDR2 is SQIVND in the germline V gene (reference sequence). The V and J ends lost 7 bases and 4 bases, in that order; junction bases with no gene match: 3. The CDR3 DNA reads TGTGCCAGTACGCGGACTAGCGGGTACGAGCAGTACTTC. Encoded protein: CASTRTSGYEQYF.

This clone was seen a single time. This chain connects TRBV30 to TRBJ1-1, with 8 bases fitting TRBD1. This CDR3 is 13 amino acids long. V lost 5 bases, J lost 0 bases, and 2 bases stayed unmatched. Germline assignment: CDR1 GTSNPN and CDR2 SVGIG (reference sequence). Here the CDR3 reads CAWGTGLNTEAFF. The DNA of the CDR3 is TGTGCCTGGGGGACAGGCCTGAACACTGAAGCTTTCTTT.

V is TRBV11-2 and J is TRBJ1-2, with 7 bases identical to TRBD1. The CDR3 is 16 residues long. With V trimmed by 0 bases and J by 8 bases, 12 bases remained unmatched. Per germline, CDR1 SGHAT and CDR2 FQNNGV. CDR3 coding DNA: TGTGCCAGCAGCTTAGATTTTGGACAGGCATCGAGGGGCTACACCTTC. It codes for CASSLDFGQASRGYTF.